A single sample is the source of the 20 T cell receptor beta chains below, sequenced in a study of blood T cell repertoires in COVID-19. Only in-frame clones appear in the TCRdb table, and some are missing; sequencing was by immunoSEQ multiplex PCR. The table shows about 260,000 clones, with less than 85% occurring only once. Sequenced input: peripheral blood. These receptors originate from a man aged 55 to 69 who had recovered from COVID-19.

This sequence joins TRBV7-2 and TRBJ1-1; 7 bases fit TRBD1. The CDR3 consists of 14 residues. V lost 4 bases to trimming and J lost 4 bases; unmatched junction nucleotides: 6. Germline V gives CDR1 SGHTA, CDR2 FQGNSA. For the CDR3, the DNA is TGTGCCAGCAGCTCGGGACAGACAGCCACTGAAGCTTTCTTT. Translation: CASSSGQTATEAFF. The full variable domain, in which reference TRBV7-2 and TRBJ1-1 provide the parts outside the CDR3, is GAGVSQSPSNKVTEKGKDVELRCDPISGHTALYWYRQSLGQGLEFLIYFQGNSAPDKSGLPSDRFSAERTGGSVSTLTIQRTQQEDSAVYLCASSSGQTATEAFFGQGTRLTVV.

The rearrangement uses TRBV18 and TRBJ2-1, with D possibly being TRBD1 (6 bases). Germline assignment: CDR1 KGHSH and CDR2 LQKENI. CDR3 size: 13 residues. V lost 2 bases and J 8 bases, leaving 10 bases between the germline ends. The CDR3 region is CASSPNRAHEQFF. The CDR3 DNA sequence: TGTGCCAGCTCACCAAACAGGGCCCATGAGCAGTTCTTC.

In its sample, this clone was seen a few times. The chain joins TRBV29-1 to TRBJ1-5; a weak D match, TRBD1 (5 bases). This CDR3 is 13 amino acids long. Trimming removed 7 bases at V and 3 bases at J, with 13 bases between. Germline CDR1 SQVTM, CDR2 ANQGSEA. The CDR3 sequence: CSALVGANQPQHF. CDR3 in DNA: TGCAGCGCGCTGGTAGGGGCCAATCAGCCCCAGCATTTT. Full variable domain (outside the CDR3, taken from reference TRBV29-1 and TRBJ1-5): SAVISQKPSRDICQRGTSLTIQCQVDSQVTMMFWYRQQPGQSLTLIATANQGSEATYESGFVIDKFPISRPNLTFSTLTVSNMSPEDSSIYLCSALVGANQPQHFGDGTRLSIL.

Worth noting for this clone: Other DNA variants within this sample encode the same CDR3. V usage is TRBV5-4 and J usage is TRBJ1-1; 7 bases line up with TRBD1. V was clipped by 1 base and J by 6 bases; unmatched bases: 3. The germline gives CDR1 SGHNT, CDR2 YYREEE (reference sequence). The CDR3 is 13 amino acids. CDR3 DNA: TGTGCCAGCAGCTTGCGAGGGGGCGCTGAAGCTTTCTTT. Its translation is CASSLRGGAEAFF.

This sequence joins TRBV19 and TRBJ2-7; weak D call: TRBD1 (5 bases). CDR1 and CDR2 (germline): LNHDA, SQIVND (reference sequence). V was clipped by 3 bases and J by 0 bases, with 9 bases between them. The CDR3 loop spans 14 amino acids. The chain's CDR3 is CASSIPGNSYEQYF. For the CDR3, the DNA is TGTGCCAGTAGTATCCCAGGGAACTCCTACGAGCAGTACTTC.

V and J are TRBV5-6 and TRBJ2-5; D unclear. The CDR3 has 16 residues. The V and J ends lost 5 bases and 3 bases respectively, with 20 bases between them. CDR1 is SGHDT, CDR2 YYEEEE, per germline. In DNA form, the CDR3 reads TGTGCCAGCAGTACCGTGCGGTTCATGACCGAAGAGACCCAGTACTTC. Its translation is CASSTVRFMTEETQYF.

The chain uses TRBV13 and TRBJ2-3; D is uncertain. The CDR3 runs to 18 residues. Trimming took off 1 base at V and 0 bases at J, with 17 bases between the two ends. Germline loops: CDR1 PRHDT, CDR2 FYEKMQ (reference sequence). CDR3 nucleotides: TGTGCCAGCAGCTTAGTCATCGGTGGTTTAGCAAGCACAGATACGCAGTATTTT. This sequence encodes CASSLVIGGLASTDTQYF.

The chain couples TRBV5-4 to TRBJ1-2; 8 nucleotides agree with TRBD1. Germline CDR1 reads SGHNT; CDR2 reads YYREEE (reference sequence). V lost 0 bases and J lost 1; bases outside the gene matches: 2. This CDR3 is built from 15 residues. CDR3 sequence reads: CASSLGTGNNYGYTF. CDR3 DNA sequence: TGTGCCAGCAGCTTGGGGACAGGGAATAACTATGGCTACACCTTC. Looking up the rest from reference TRBV5-4 and TRBJ1-2 gives the full variable domain: ETGVTQSPTHLIKTRGQQVTLRCSSQSGHNTVSWYQQALGQGPQFIFQYYREEENGRGNFPPRFSGLQFPNYSSELNVNALELDDSALYLCASSLGTGNNYGYTFGSGTRLTVV.

The V call is TRBV7-6, the J call TRBJ2-5, with D possibly TRBD2 on 6 matching bases. Germline CDR1 and CDR2: SGHVS and FNYEAQ. This CDR3 is built from 15 residues. Trimming cost V 4 bases and J 5 bases, with 17 bases left between them. As DNA, the CDR3 is TGTGCCAGCAGCTGGGGACCCGGGACTGGTGAGACCCAGTACTTC. Protein sequence: CASSWGPGTGETQYF.

The chain recombines TRBV3-1 (or the pseudogene TRBV3-2) with TRBJ1-3; TRBD1 matches at 8 bases. After removal of 0 bases from V and 14 bases from J, the junction contained 12 bases not matched to a gene. The CDR3 extends over 15 amino acids. Germline-derived CDR1 and CDR2 are LGHDT and YNNKEL (reference sequence). CDR3 protein: CASSQEATGVRFLYF. DNA for the CDR3: TGTGCCAGCAGCCAAGAAGCGACAGGGGTCCGTTTCTTATATTTT.

The V and J genes are TRBV15 and TRBJ2-3, with D possibly being TRBD1 (5 bases). This CDR3 has 15 amino acids. V dropped 4 bases and J dropped 0 bases, with 11 bases sitting between them. The germline V gene has CDR1 LNHNV and CDR2 YYDKDF (reference sequence). The CDR3 DNA sequence: TGTGCCACCAGCACTAGACAGACTAGCACAGATACGCAGTATTTT. It encodes CATSTRQTSTDTQYF.

This clone came up once. This chain joins TRBV10-3 and TRBJ2-7, with D possibly matching TRBD1 (5 bases). Germline lookup yields CDR1 ENHRY and CDR2 SYGVKD. CDR3 length: 14 residues. With 4 bases removed from V and 0 bases from J, the gap between germline ends came to 10 bases. In DNA, the CDR3 is TGTGCCATCAGTGGAGTCAGGGACTCCTACGAGCAGTACTTC. It specifies CAISGVRDSYEQYF.

The V gene is TRBV10-3, the J gene TRBJ2-2, with TRBD2 identical over 7 bases. The trim removed 2 bases at V and 1 base at J, leaving 1 base unmatched. CDR1 is ENHRY, CDR2 SYGVKD, per germline. The CDR3 has 15 residues. This CDR3 is CAISEPSGNTGELFF. The CDR3 nucleotides read TGTGCCATCAGTGAGCCTAGCGGGAACACCGGGGAGCTGTTTTTT.

V is TRBV9 and J is TRBJ2-7; D call uncertain. This CDR3 is 14 amino acids long. Germline V gene data show CDR1 as SGDLS and CDR2 as YYNGEE. The germline V and J ends were trimmed by 0 bases and 1 base, with 8 bases remaining between them. The CDR3 spells CASSVAVQSYEQYF. Written as DNA, the CDR3 is TGTGCCAGCAGCGTAGCGGTTCAATCCTACGAGCAGTACTTC.

J is TRBJ1-2 and V is TRBV3-1 (or the pseudogene TRBV3-2); 9 nucleotides match TRBD1. CDR1 and CDR2 (germline): LGHDT, YNNKEL (reference sequence). V trimming: 3 bases; J trimming: 8 bases; junction bases outside the gene matches: 7. The CDR3 extends over 14 amino acids. The CDR3 sequence is CASSQLGTGKGYTF. The CDR3 DNA reads TGTGCCAGCAGCCAGCTCGGGACAGGGAAAGGCTACACCTTC.

The rearrangement joins TRBV5-4 to TRBJ2-1, with D uncertain. Deletions cut 0 bases from V and 9 bases from J, with 7 bases between. The germline CDR1 and CDR2 sequences are SGHNT and YYREEE (reference sequence). The CDR3 has 12 residues. The CDR3 sequence is CASSLDRSEQFF. In nucleotides, the CDR3 is TGTGCCAGCAGCTTGGACAGAAGTGAGCAGTTCTTC.

This chain links TRBV6-6 with TRBJ2-6, with D perhaps TRBD1 (5 bases). With 4 bases removed from V and 0 bases from J, the gap between germline ends came to 7 bases. The CDR3 has 15 amino acids. Germline V gene lookup returns CDR1 MNHNY and CDR2 SVGAGI (reference sequence). CDR3: CASSFDSSGANVLTF. Written as DNA, the CDR3 is TGTGCCAGCAGTTTCGACAGCTCTGGGGCCAACGTCCTGACTTTC.

V and J are TRBV6-4 and TRBJ2-1, with D perhaps TRBD2 (5 bases). The V end lost 4 bases, the J end lost 11 bases, and 15 bases lay between the germline ends. Looked up from germline, CDR1 is MRHNA and CDR2 is SNTAGT. This CDR3 has 13 amino acids. The CDR3 sequence is CASSAQGRAKQFF. The CDR3, as DNA: TGTGCCAGCAGTGCCCAAGGGCGGGCCAAGCAGTTCTTC.

The chain employs TRBV2 and TRBJ2-5; D not resolved. This CDR3 region has 11 residues. Germline V CDR1 and CDR2: SNHLY, FYNNEI. V lost 7 bases, J lost 4 bases, and 7 bases lay in between. CDR3 sequence: CASTLRETQYF. The CDR3 DNA reads TGTGCCAGCACCCTGAGAGAGACCCAGTACTTC.

This clone appeared a single time. The V gene is TRBV27, the J gene TRBJ1-4, with D tentatively TRBD1 (6 bases). V was cut by 4 bases and J by 1 base, with 10 bases left in between. Germline-derived CDR1 and CDR2 are MNHEY and SMNVEV (reference sequence). The CDR3 has 15 residues. The CDR3, as DNA: TGTGCCAGCAGTTCAGACAGGAGAACTAATGAAAAACTGTTTTTT. Translation gives CASSSDRRTNEKLFF.